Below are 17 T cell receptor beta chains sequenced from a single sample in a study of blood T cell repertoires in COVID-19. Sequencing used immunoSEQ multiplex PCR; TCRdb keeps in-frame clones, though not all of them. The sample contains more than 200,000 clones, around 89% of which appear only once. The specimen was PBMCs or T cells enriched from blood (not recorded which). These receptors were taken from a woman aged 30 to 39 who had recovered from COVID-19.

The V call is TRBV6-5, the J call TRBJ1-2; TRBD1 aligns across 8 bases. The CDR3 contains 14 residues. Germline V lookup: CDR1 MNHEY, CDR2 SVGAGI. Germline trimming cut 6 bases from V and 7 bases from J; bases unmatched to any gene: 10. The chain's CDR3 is CASSLGQGASGYTF. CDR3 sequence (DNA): TGTGCCAGCAGCCTCGGGCAGGGGGCTTCTGGCTACACCTTC.

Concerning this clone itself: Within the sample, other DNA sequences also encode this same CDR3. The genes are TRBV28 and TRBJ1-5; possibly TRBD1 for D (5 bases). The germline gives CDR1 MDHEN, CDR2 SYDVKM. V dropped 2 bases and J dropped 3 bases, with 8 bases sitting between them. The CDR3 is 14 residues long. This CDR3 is CASSLQGNNQPQHF. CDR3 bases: TGTGCCAGCAGTTTACAGGGCAACAATCAGCCCCAGCATTTT.

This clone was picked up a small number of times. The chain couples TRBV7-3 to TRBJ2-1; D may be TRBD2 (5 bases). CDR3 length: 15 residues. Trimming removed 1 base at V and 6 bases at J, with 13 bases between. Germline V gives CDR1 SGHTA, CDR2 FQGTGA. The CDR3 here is CASSLIPTRGNEQFF. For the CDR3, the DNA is TGTGCCAGCAGCTTAATTCCCACTAGAGGCAATGAGCAGTTCTTC.

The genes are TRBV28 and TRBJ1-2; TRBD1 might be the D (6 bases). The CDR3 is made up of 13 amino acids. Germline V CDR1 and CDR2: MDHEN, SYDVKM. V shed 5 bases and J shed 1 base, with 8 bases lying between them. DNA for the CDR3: TGTGCCAGCAGTATCAGGGGTAACTATGGCTACACCTTC. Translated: CASSIRGNYGYTF.

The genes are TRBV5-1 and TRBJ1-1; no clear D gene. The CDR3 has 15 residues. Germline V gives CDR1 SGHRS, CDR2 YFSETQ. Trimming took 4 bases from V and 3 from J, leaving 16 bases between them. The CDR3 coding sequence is TGCGCCAGCAGCCCGGAGGGTAGAAGGGACACTGAAGCTTTCTTT. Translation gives CASSPEGRRDTEAFF.

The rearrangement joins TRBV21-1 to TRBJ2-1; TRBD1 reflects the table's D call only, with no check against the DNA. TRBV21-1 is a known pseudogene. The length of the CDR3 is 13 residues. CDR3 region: CASSKATPDEQFF. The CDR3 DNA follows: TGTGCCAGCAGCAAAGCGACACCCGATGAGCAGTTCTTC.

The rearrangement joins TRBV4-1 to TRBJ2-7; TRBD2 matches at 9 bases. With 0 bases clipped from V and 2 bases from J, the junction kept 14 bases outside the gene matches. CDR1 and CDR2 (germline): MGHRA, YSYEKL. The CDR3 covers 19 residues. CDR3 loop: CASSQDTDLTSGSAYEQYF. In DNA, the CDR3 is TGCGCCAGCAGCCAAGATACAGATCTTACTAGCGGGTCTGCCTACGAGCAGTACTTC.

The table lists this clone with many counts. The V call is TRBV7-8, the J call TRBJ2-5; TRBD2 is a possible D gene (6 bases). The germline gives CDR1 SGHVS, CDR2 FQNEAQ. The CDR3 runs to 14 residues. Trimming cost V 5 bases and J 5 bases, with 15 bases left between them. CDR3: CASSPGPSGETQYF. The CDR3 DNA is TGTGCCAGCAGCCCAGGGCCGAGCGGGGAGACCCAGTACTTC. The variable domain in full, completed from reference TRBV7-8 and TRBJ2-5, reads GAGVSQSPRYKVAKRGQDVALRCDPISGHVSLFWYQQALGQGPEFLTYFQNEAQLDKSGLPSDRFFAERPEGSVSTLKIQRTQQEDSAVYLCASSPGPSGETQYFGPGTRLLVL.

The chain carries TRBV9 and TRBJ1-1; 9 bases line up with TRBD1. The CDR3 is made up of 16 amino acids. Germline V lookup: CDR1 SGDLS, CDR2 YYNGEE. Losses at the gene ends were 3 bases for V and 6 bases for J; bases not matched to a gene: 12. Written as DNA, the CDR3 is TGTGCCAGCAGCGGATCCGGGACAGGGATAGGCGCTGAAGCTTTCTTT. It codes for CASSGSGTGIGAEAFF.

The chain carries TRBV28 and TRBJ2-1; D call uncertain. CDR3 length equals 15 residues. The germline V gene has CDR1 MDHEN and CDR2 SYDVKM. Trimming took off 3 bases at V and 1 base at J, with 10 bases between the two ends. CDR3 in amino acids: CASSFGEHSYNEQFF. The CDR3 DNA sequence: TGTGCCAGCAGTTTTGGTGAGCATTCCTACAATGAGCAGTTCTTC.

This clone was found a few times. As DNA, the CDR3 is TGTGCCAGCTCACCATCAGGGGGCGTGAAGTACAATGAGCAGTTCTTC. Protein sequence: CASSPSGGVKYNEQFF. The chain combines TRBV18 with TRBJ2-1, with 8 bases matching TRBD1. This CDR3 is 16 amino acids long. CDR1 KGHSH and CDR2 LQKENI come from the germline V gene. The ends lost 2 bases at V and 4 bases at J; junction bases unmatched: 7. The variable domain in full, with the rest retrieved from reference TRBV18 and TRBJ2-1, is NAGVMQNPRHLVRRRGQEARLRCSPMKGHSHVYWYRQLPEEGLKFMVYLQKENIIDESGMPKERFSAEFPKEGPSILRIQQVVRGDSAAYFCASSPSGGVKYNEQFFGPGTRLTVL.

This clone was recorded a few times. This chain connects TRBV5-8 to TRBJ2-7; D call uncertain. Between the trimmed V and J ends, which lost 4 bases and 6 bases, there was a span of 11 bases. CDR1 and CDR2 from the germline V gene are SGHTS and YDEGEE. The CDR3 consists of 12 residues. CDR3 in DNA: TGTGCCAGCAGCCCCCCTTCGGGCGAGCAGTACTTC. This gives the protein CASSPPSGEQYF.

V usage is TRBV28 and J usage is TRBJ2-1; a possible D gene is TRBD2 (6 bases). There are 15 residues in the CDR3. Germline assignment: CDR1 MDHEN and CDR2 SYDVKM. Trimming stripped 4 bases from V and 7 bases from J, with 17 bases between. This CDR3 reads CASSSGLPAHNEQFF. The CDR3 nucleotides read TGTGCCAGCAGTTCGGGACTCCCTGCTCATAATGAGCAGTTCTTC.

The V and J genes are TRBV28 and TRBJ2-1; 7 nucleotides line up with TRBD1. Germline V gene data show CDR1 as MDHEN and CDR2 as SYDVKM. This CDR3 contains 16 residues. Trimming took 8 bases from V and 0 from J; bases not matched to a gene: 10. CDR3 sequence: CASDVTGQRSYNEQFF. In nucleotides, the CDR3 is TGTGCCAGCGACGTGACGGGACAGCGCTCCTACAATGAGCAGTTCTTC.

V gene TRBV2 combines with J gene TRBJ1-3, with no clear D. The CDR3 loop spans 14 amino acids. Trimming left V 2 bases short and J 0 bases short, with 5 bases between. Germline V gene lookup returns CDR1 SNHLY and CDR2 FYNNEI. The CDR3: CASSERGSGNTIYF. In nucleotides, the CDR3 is TGTGCCAGCAGTGAACGAGGCTCTGGAAACACCATATATTTT.

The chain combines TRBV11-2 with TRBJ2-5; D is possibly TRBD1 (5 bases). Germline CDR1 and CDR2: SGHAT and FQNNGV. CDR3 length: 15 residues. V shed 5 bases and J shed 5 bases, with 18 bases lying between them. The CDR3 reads CASSPRTRTVETQYF. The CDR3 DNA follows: TGTGCCAGCAGCCCTCGGACAAGGACCGTGGAGACCCAGTACTTC.

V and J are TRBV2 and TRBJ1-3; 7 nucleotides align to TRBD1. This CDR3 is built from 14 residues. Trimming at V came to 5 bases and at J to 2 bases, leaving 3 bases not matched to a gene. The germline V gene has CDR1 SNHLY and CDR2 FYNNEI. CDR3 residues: CASSFTGAGNTIYF. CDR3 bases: TGTGCCAGCAGTTTTACAGGGGCTGGAAACACCATATATTTT.